What follows are 8 T cell receptor beta chains derived from one specimen sequenced in a study of graft-versus-host responses after intestinal transplantation. Method: immunoSEQ multiplex PCR; TCRdb's copy keeps in-frame clones and lacks some. The sample comprises about 69,000 clones, roughly 92% of which are singletons, and approximately 6.3% rests with the top ten. The source material was bone marrow, sampled less than 750 days after intestinal transplantation. The receptors were sampled from a human patient who received an intestinal transplant, so some T cells may come from the graft donor.

This clone has only one observation. The chain uses TRBV28 and TRBJ1-4; D is uncertain. Deletions cut 3 bases from V and 8 bases from J, with 13 bases between. The CDR3 is 14 residues long. The germline gives CDR1 MDHEN, CDR2 SYDVKM. DNA for the CDR3: TGTGCCAGCAGTTTGCCCGAGAGAAGGGAAAAACTGTTTTTT. Protein product: CASSLPERREKLFF.

This chain joins TRBV9 and TRBJ2-7; D unresolved. Per germline, CDR1 SGDLS and CDR2 YYNGEE. The length of the CDR3 is 15 residues. V was clipped by 0 bases and J by 6 bases, with 16 bases between them. The chain's CDR3 is CASSVDRDEGFEQYF. The CDR3 DNA is TGTGCCAGCAGCGTAGATCGAGACGAAGGCTTCGAGCAGTACTTC.

The gene calls are TRBV28 and TRBJ2-7; unclear D gene. V dropped 7 bases and J dropped 6 bases, with 19 bases sitting between them. CDR3 length equals 14 residues. Germline lookup yields CDR1 MDHEN and CDR2 SYDVKM. CDR3 sequence reads: CASKGNVEGFEQYF. The DNA for the CDR3 is TGTGCCAGCAAGGGTAATGTAGAAGGGTTCGAGCAGTACTTC.

V gene TRBV11-2 combines with J gene TRBJ1-2; the D is unclear. Per germline, CDR1 SGHAT and CDR2 FQNNGV. V was pared by 0 bases and J by 8 bases, with 16 bases between. The CDR3 runs to 15 residues. CDR3 in amino acids: CASSLEVWSNTGYTF. The CDR3 DNA is TGTGCCAGCAGCTTAGAAGTGTGGTCCAACACAGGCTACACCTTC.

The V gene is TRBV6-1, the J gene TRBJ1-1; maybe TRBD1 (5 bases). The CDR3 length is 14 residues. CDR1 and CDR2 (germline): MNHNS, SASEGT. With 10 bases removed from V and 1 base from J, the gap between germline ends came to 16 bases. The CDR3 DNA reads as TGTGCCAACAGACAGACCGGGAAGAACACTGAAGCTTTCTTT. Its protein is CANRQTGKNTEAFF.

This chain links TRBV2 with TRBJ2-3; 8 bases line up with TRBD2. V shed 3 bases and J 1 base; nucleotides not matched to a gene: 6. CDR3 length: 16 residues. Per germline, CDR1 SNHLY and CDR2 FYNNEI. CDR3 residues: CASSEERRGGTDTQYF. CDR3 DNA: TGTGCCAGCAGTGAGGAGCGGCGGGGGGGCACAGATACGCAGTATTTT.

Only a few counts were recorded for this clone. V gene TRBV6-5 combines with J gene TRBJ2-7; D is uncertain. Trimming removed 2 bases from V and 8 bases from J, with 7 bases in between. Germline V gene data show CDR1 as MNHEY and CDR2 as SVGAGI. This CDR3 has 11 residues. CDR3 loop: CASSYVGKQYF. The CDR3 DNA reads as TGTGCCAGCAGTTACGTCGGAAAGCAGTACTTC.

The chain carries TRBV7-3 and TRBJ2-7; D call uncertain. The CDR3 length is 15 residues. The germline V gene has CDR1 SGHTA and CDR2 FQGTGA. With 3 bases removed from V and 0 bases from J, the gap between germline ends came to 12 bases. The CDR3, as DNA: TGTGCCAGCAGCTTTTCGGCCGAGAGCTCCTACGAGCAGTACTTC. This gives the protein CASSFSAESSYEQYF.